Given below is one T cell receptor (beta chain) in context. Its target is not known. The data derive from a study of cytotoxic CD8 clonotypes in ibrutinib-treated CLL. Background on the study: Responses: about 25 partial, 2 complete; after median roughly 5.5 years, around 15 stayed remitted, roughly 12 progressed.

Deep sequencing aimed at 1 in 200,000 to 1 in 1 million T cells' resolution. Using immunoSEQ multiplex PCR, the repertoire was profiled, and TCRdb retains in-frame clones only, with some absent. This table has 110,000 to 150,000 clones, 79% appearing once. Trimming removed 4 bases from V and 3 bases from J, with 16 bases in between. This CDR3 comprises 15 residues. CDR1 and CDR2 from the germline V gene are MGHDK and SYGVNS. Findings and caveats of the study: Clonality at baseline surpassed age-matched healthy donors and tracked circulating CD8+ T-cell counts.

The sequenced sample was PBMCs, obtained after 12 months of ibrutinib treatment. The chain has TRBV25-1 and TRBJ2-7, with D possibly TRBD1 on 5 matching bases. The sequence came from a human donor with chronic lymphocytic leukemia. CDR3 sequence (DNA): TGTGCCAGCAGTGCGGCAATGGTGGGGCACTACGAGCAGTACTTC. It is translated as CASSAAMVGHYEQYF.